Listed below are T cell receptor beta chains from one sample, sequenced in a study of regulatory T cells in long-lasting Graves disease. MiXCR was run by TCRdb on the multiplex PCR reads, yielding one entry per CDR3 protein. The sample has 400,000 to 500,000 distinct CDR3 sequences, 20% to 25% seen once. Sequencing used peripheral blood mononuclear cells (PBMCs), obtained when the disease was refractory, from a patient treated with antithyroid drugs. The receptors here all came from a female donor with Graves disease. Both conserved end residues are part of each CDR3. Fields, in order: V gene, J gene, D gene, clone size, CDR3 DNA, CDR3 protein. D genes are given only for firm matches. Clone size is stated in some rows and not others, as once, few, many or a class when expanded.

>TRBV20-1|TRBJ2-3|TRBD2|.
TGCAGTGCTCCAAAGGGGGCTAGCGGGGGCACAGATACGCAGTATTTT
CSAPKGASGGTDTQYF
>TRBV10-2|TRBJ1-5|.|few
TGCGCCAGCAGTGGAACCGAGCCAAAGCCCCAGCATTTT
CASSGTEPKPQHF
>TRBV20-1|TRBJ2-5|TRBD2|many
TGCAGTGCTAGAGCCGGGACTAGCCGAGAGACCCAGTACTTC
CSARAGTSRETQYF
>TRBV20-1|TRBJ1-5|.|many
TGCAGTGCTCCTATGGCGGGCACAGGACATTATAATCAGCCCCAGCATTTT
CSAPMAGTGHYNQPQHF
>TRBV12-3/TRBV12-4|TRBJ2-7|.|many
TGTGCCAGCAGAAGGTCTCTCGTAGGCGCCTACGAGCAGTACTTC
CASRRSLVGAYEQYF
>TRBV7-9|TRBJ2-1|TRBD2|.
TGTGCCAGCAGCCGTAGCGGGAGAAGTTTAAATGAGCAGTTCTTC
CASSRSGRSLNEQFF
>TRBV6-2/TRBV6-3|TRBJ2-6|TRBD1|few
TGTGCCAGCAGCAGGACAGGGGGCGACTCAGGGGCCAACGTCCTGACTTTC
CASSRTGGDSGANVLTF
>TRBV5-1|TRBJ2-7|.|few
TGCGCCAGCAGCCCCTCGGCGGTGGGTGAGCAGTACTTC
CASSPSAVGEQYF
>TRBV28|TRBJ1-1|.|many
TGTGCCAGCAGTTTCCAGGCAACCATGAACACTGAAGCTTTCTTT
CASSFQATMNTEAFF
>TRBV10-3|TRBJ2-1|.|few
TGTGCCATCAGTGAGTCACGGCCAGGCTCCTACAATGAGCAGTTCTTC
CAISESRPGSYNEQFF
>TRBV5-5|TRBJ2-2|.|.
TGTGCCAGCATCCTACAGTTCACCGGGGAGCTGTTTTTT
CASILQFTGELFF
>TRBV13|TRBJ2-7|.|.
TGTGCCAGCAGCAAAGAGTACGAGCAGTACTTC
CASSKEYEQYF
>TRBV11-2|TRBJ1-1|.|many
TGTGCCAGCAGCAGAGGCCGAAACACTGAAGCTTTCTTT
CASSRGRNTEAFF
>TRBV3-1|TRBJ2-7|.|.
TGTGCCAGCAGCTTGGACCTAGAGCAGTACTTC
CASSLDLEQYF
>TRBV11-2|TRBJ1-1|TRBD1|.
TGTGCCAGCAGTATTATGCCGGGACAGGGGAACACTGAAGCTTTCTTT
CASSIMPGQGNTEAFF
>TRBV7-2|TRBJ2-1|.|few
TGTGCCAGCAGCTTAGCGGGAATCAGCAATGAGCAGTTCTTC
CASSLAGISNEQFF
>TRBV5-5|TRBJ1-6|.|.
TGTGCCAGCAGCAGGGGACGACTGGGGGTTGATAATTCACCCCTCCACTTT
CASSRGRLGVDNSPLHF
>TRBV11-2|TRBJ2-7|TRBD1|many
TGTGCCAGCAGCTCCTATACCGGGACAGGGGTCTACGAGCAGTACTTC
CASSSYTGTGVYEQYF
>TRBV7-6|TRBJ2-7|.|.
TGTGCCAGCAGCGAAGTAAACACAGCCCGGCCGGAGCAGTACTTC
CASSEVNTARPEQYF
>TRBV6-1|TRBJ1-1|.|many
TGTGCCATCGGGACGGAAAACACTGAAGCTTTCTTT
CAIGTENTEAFF
>TRBV7-2|TRBJ1-4|.|.
TGTGCCAGCAGCTACGTATTACCTTCAACTAATGAAAAACTGTCTTTT
CASSYVLPSTNEKLSF
>TRBV9|TRBJ2-4|.|.
TGTGCCAGCAGCGTAGGGTCTGCGGATTATAAAAACATTCAGTACTTC
CASSVGSADYKNIQYF
>TRBV18|TRBJ2-7|TRBD2|.
TGTGCCAGCTCACCACCGAGAGGGAGGGGATACTACGAGCAGTACTTC
CASSPPRGRGYYEQYF
>TRBV12-3/TRBV12-4|TRBJ1-4|.|many
TGTGCCAGCAGCCTGGACAACCCTAATGAAAAACTGTTTTTT
CASSLDNPNEKLFF
>TRBV29-1|TRBJ2-7|TRBD1|few
TGCAGCGTTGAAGATATCTCGCCGTTGGGACAGGGGTACGAGCAGTACTTC
CSVEDISPLGQGYEQYF
>TRBV30|TRBJ1-6|TRBD1|.
TGTGCCTGGGGGACAGGAAAAAATTCACCCCTCCACTTT
CAWGTGKNSPLHF
>TRBV5-1|TRBJ1-1|.|few
TGCGCCAGCACCTCCTTAGGGGAACTCACTGAAGCTTTCTTT
CASTSLGELTEAFF
>TRBV7-7|TRBJ2-5|.|many
TGTGCTAGCAGCTTAGGGACGATAGAGACCCAGTACTTC
CASSLGTIETQYF
>TRBV20-1|TRBJ2-1|.|many
TGCAGTGCTAGCTGGGTTTTGAACAATGAGCAGTTCTTC
CSASWVLNNEQFF
>TRBV6-5|TRBJ1-2|.|many
TGTGCCAGCAGTTACGTCGGGCAGCTCTATGGCTACACCTTC
CASSYVGQLYGYTF
>TRBV9|TRBJ2-5|.|few
TGTGCCAGCAGCGTAGTGGGGGGGCTAGCGGAAGAGACCCAGTACTTC
CASSVVGGLAEETQYF
>TRBV10-3|TRBJ2-3|TRBD2|.
TGTGCCATCAGTGAGTCAGGGACTAGCGGCTACACAGATACGCAGTATTTT
CAISESGTSGYTDTQYF
>TRBV28|TRBJ1-5|.|many
TGTGCCAGCAGTTTGACCCTTCGGGGCATTGGCAATCAGCCCCAGCATTTT
CASSLTLRGIGNQPQHF
>TRBV7-2|TRBJ2-3|TRBD2|.
TGTGCCAGCAGCCCAAAGGGACTAGCGGAGGGGACAGATACGCAGTGTTTT
CASSPKGLAEGTDTQCF
>TRBV28|TRBJ1-1|.|many
TGTGCCAGCAGTTCCCCCTCGGGGGCCCCTGAAGCTTTCTTT
CASSSPSGAPEAFF
>TRBV20-1|TRBJ2-7|.|.
TGCAGTGCTAAAGGAAGGAACTACGAGCAGTACTTC
CSAKGRNYEQYF
>TRBV10-3|TRBJ2-7|.|.
TGTGCCATCAGTGACCCCGGGACCCCCTACGAGCAGTACTTC
CAISDPGTPYEQYF
>TRBV6-1|TRBJ2-7|TRBD1|many
TGTGCCAGCAGTCCCCTTCCGGGACAGGGGGCCTACGAGCAGTACTTC
CASSPLPGQGAYEQYF
>TRBV28|TRBJ2-7|TRBD2|few
TGTGCCAGCACTCATGCTAGCGGGACTTACGAGCAGTACTTC
CASTHASGTYEQYF
>TRBV19|TRBJ2-2|.|.
TGTGCCAGTAGTCGCTGGAGTTTATATAGCACCGGGGAGCTGTTTTTT
CASSRWSLYSTGELFF
>TRBV27|TRBJ1-1|.|many
TGTGCCAGCAGTTGGACGGTGAACACTGAAGCTTTCTTT
CASSWTVNTEAFF
>TRBV7-9|TRBJ1-1|.|.
TGTGCCAGCAGCTTAGACAGGATAAACATGAACACTGAAGCTTTCTTT
CASSLDRINMNTEAFF
>TRBV11-2|TRBJ2-1|TRBD1|.
TGTGCCAGCAGCTCACAGGGGTACTCCTACAATGAGCAGTTCTTC
CASSSQGYSYNEQFF
>TRBV10-3|TRBJ2-2|TRBD2|few
TGTGCCATCAGTGAGAGAAGGACTAGCGGGACTAACACCGGGGAGCTGTTTTTT
CAISERRTSGTNTGELFF
>TRBV19|TRBJ2-7|TRBD2|.
TGTGCCAGTAGTGCCGTGACTAGCGGGAAGGGCGAGCAGTACTTC
CASSAVTSGKGEQYF